These 23 T cell receptor beta chains share one sample of origin, sequenced in a study of neoadjuvant anti-PD-1 for oral cavity cancer. The time point is: after neoadjuvant nivolumab, at surgical resection. The data were produced by immunoSEQ multiplex PCR, yet TCRdb's version contains in-frame clones alone and is incomplete. The data show under 8,000 clones, roughly 60% seen once. The specimen comprised PBMCs, sampled after nivolumab (anti-PD-1) treatment. The source of these receptors is a person between 40 and 85 years old with oral cavity squamous cell carcinoma.

V is TRBV4-1 and J is TRBJ1-2; 7 bases fit TRBD1. J was trimmed by 4 bases and V by 1 base; bases with no gene match: 3. Germline-derived CDR1 and CDR2 are MGHRA and YSYEKL. This CDR3 comprises 14 residues. The CDR3, as DNA: TGCGCCAGCAGCCAAGTACAGGGGTCCTATGGCTACACCTTC. Translation gives CASSQVQGSYGYTF.

The chain carries TRBV7-2 and TRBJ1-2, with 11 bases matching TRBD1. Trimming removed 5 bases from V and 1 base from J; junction bases left unmatched: 3. This CDR3 has 15 amino acids. Germline V CDR1 and CDR2: SGHTA, FQGNSA. CDR3: CASSGTGGSNYGYTF. The DNA for the CDR3 is TGTGCCAGCAGCGGGACAGGGGGAAGTAACTATGGCTACACCTTC.

The chain links TRBV5-1 to TRBJ2-3; 7 nucleotides match TRBD2. CDR3 length: 15 amino acids. V gave up 7 bases and J gave up 2 bases; unmatched junction bases: 10. Germline V gives CDR1 SGHRS, CDR2 YFSETQ. The CDR3 sequence is CASRTWGTITDTQYF. The CDR3, as DNA: TGCGCCAGCCGCACGTGGGGGACTATCACAGATACGCAGTATTTT.

The sample holds a few counts of this clone. This chain connects TRBV28 to TRBJ1-6; no reliable D call. The CDR3 spans 14 residues. Germline CDR1 and CDR2: MDHEN and SYDVKM. With 2 bases removed from V and 9 bases from J, the gap between germline ends came to 11 bases. The CDR3 loop reads CASSLRALVSPLHF. In nucleotides, the CDR3 is TGTGCCAGCAGTTTAAGGGCTCTAGTTTCACCCCTCCACTTT. Supplemented by reference TRBV28 and TRBJ1-6, the full variable domain reads DVKVTQSSRYLVKRTGEKVFLECVQDMDHENMFWYRQDPGLGLRLIYFSYDVKMKEKGDIPEGYSVSREKKERFSLILESASTNQTSMYLCASSLRALVSPLHFGNGTRLTVT.

The V and J genes are TRBV11-3 and TRBJ2-2, with D possibly TRBD1 on 6 matching bases. V dropped 5 bases and J dropped 6 bases, with 13 bases sitting between them. CDR1 is SGHNT, CDR2 YENEEA, per germline. The CDR3 covers 14 residues. DNA for the CDR3: TGTGCCAGCAGCCCGGGACAACAAGCCGGGGAGCTGTTTTTT. It specifies CASSPGQQAGELFF.

The chain combines TRBV5-1 with TRBJ2-5; 11 nucleotides match TRBD2. Per germline, CDR1 SGHRS and CDR2 YFSETQ. The CDR3 runs 15 residues. The trim removed 3 bases at V and 3 bases at J, leaving 4 bases unmatched. The CDR3 region has the DNA TGCGCCAGCAGCTCCCTAGCGGGGGGAAAAGAGACCCAGTACTTC. Protein: CASSSLAGGKETQYF.

This clone was picked up a small number of times. The J gene is TRBJ2-5, the V gene TRBV4-1, with no clear D. Germline V lookup: CDR1 MGHRA, CDR2 YSYEKL. The ends were cut back, 2 bases at V and 5 bases at J, with 15 bases in the middle. The CDR3 extends over 15 amino acids. The CDR3 DNA reads as TGCGCCAGCAGCCAATACCCAAGCAACCCGGAGACCCAGTACTTC. Amino acids: CASSQYPSNPETQYF.

The V gene is TRBV6-6, the J gene TRBJ1-1, with D maybe TRBD1 (6 bases). Germline CDR1 MNHNY, CDR2 SVGAGI (reference sequence). The CDR3 contains 15 residues. Trimming stripped 5 bases from V and 1 base from J, with 14 bases between. The chain's CDR3 is CASSPAWTENTEAFF. In DNA form, the CDR3 reads TGTGCCAGCAGTCCTGCTTGGACAGAGAACACTGAAGCTTTCTTT.

This chain links TRBV2 with TRBJ2-7; D not certain. Trimming stripped 0 bases from V and 2 bases from J, with 8 bases between. CDR3 size: 14 residues. Per germline, CDR1 SNHLY and CDR2 FYNNEI. Written as DNA, the CDR3 is TGTGCCAGCAGTGAAGCCGCGTCCGCCTACGAGCAGTACTTC. Residues: CASSEAASAYEQYF.

This chain uses TRBV5-4 with TRBJ1-4; D remains unclear. The CDR3 is 14 amino acids. Between the trimmed V and J ends, which lost 4 bases and 2 bases, there was a span of 9 bases. Germline CDR1 reads SGHNT; CDR2 reads YYREEE (reference sequence). CDR3 DNA sequence: TGTGCCAGCAGCAATATAGCCACTAATGAAAAACTGTTTTTT. It is translated as CASSNIATNEKLFF.

This sequence joins TRBV5-1 and TRBJ2-3; D possibly corresponds to TRBD1 (5 bases). This CDR3 spans 14 amino acids. CDR1 is SGHRS, CDR2 YFSETQ, per germline. V was clipped by 0 bases and J by 2 bases, with 7 bases between them. DNA of the CDR3: TGCGCCAGCAGCTTGGGGACAACCACAGATACGCAGTATTTT. Its protein is CASSLGTTTDTQYF.

V and J are TRBV19 and TRBJ1-4; 8 nucleotides align to TRBD1. The CDR3 is 15 amino acids. Germline V gene lookup returns CDR1 LNHDA and CDR2 SQIVND (reference sequence). V shed 5 bases and J 4 bases; nucleotides not matched to a gene: 6. The CDR3 DNA is TGTGCCAGTAGTCTCGGGACAGGCAATAATGAAAAACTGTTTTTT. It yields the protein CASSLGTGNNEKLFF.

The V and J genes are TRBV19 and TRBJ1-4; 8 positions match TRBD1. Germline values: CDR1 LNHDA, CDR2 SQIVND (reference sequence). The trim removed 4 bases at V and 10 bases at J, leaving 8 bases unmatched. This CDR3 comprises 14 residues. The CDR3 DNA reads as TGTGCCAGTAGTACTACAGGGGGTCCGGGAAAACTGTTTTTT. Translated: CASSTTGGPGKLFF.

The rearrangement joins TRBV4-3 to TRBJ2-5; 16 nucleotides agree with TRBD2. The CDR3 totals 17 residues. Germline CDR1 and CDR2: LGHNA and YSLEER. The V segment lost 3 bases and the J segment 6 bases; nucleotides outside the gene matches: 7. For the CDR3, the DNA is TGCGCCAGCAGCCAGACCGGGACTAGCGGGGGGGCGCAGACCCAGTACTTC. This encodes CASSQTGTSGGAQTQYF.

This clone was seen only a few times. The chain recombines TRBV5-1 with TRBJ2-3, with a weak D call TRBD2 (6 bases). The CDR3 covers 16 residues. With 5 bases removed from V and 2 bases from J, the gap between germline ends came to 18 bases. From germline, CDR1 is SGHRS and CDR2 YFSETQ. As DNA, the CDR3 is TGCGCCAGCAGTCTGTATGGTGGCGGGGTCACAGATACGCAGTATTTT. It yields the protein CASSLYGGGVTDTQYF.

The V and J genes are TRBV7-8 and TRBJ2-3; possibly TRBD2 for D (5 bases). Germline CDR1 SGHVS, CDR2 FQNEAQ. V was clipped by 3 bases and J by 9 bases, with 16 bases between them. The CDR3 loop spans 14 amino acids. The chain's CDR3 is CASSLLPDSRTQYF. The CDR3 DNA reads TGTGCCAGCAGCTTGCTTCCGGACTCAAGGACGCAGTATTTT.

The chain is built from TRBV29-1 and TRBJ1-2; D ambiguous. The V and J ends lost 6 bases and 4 bases respectively, with 21 bases between them. Germline V gene data show CDR1 as SQVTM and CDR2 as ANQGSEA. The CDR3 consists of 15 residues. The CDR3 protein is CSVIDQHRTTYGYTF. The CDR3 DNA is TGCAGCGTCATCGACCAGCACAGAACAACCTATGGCTACACCTTC.

This rearrangement joins TRBV6-4 to TRBJ2-3, with D perhaps matching TRBD2 (5 bases). The CDR3 sequence is 16 residues long. CDR1 and CDR2 from the germline V gene are MRHNA and SNTAGT. The ends were cut back, 6 bases at V and 4 bases at J, with 20 bases in the middle. The CDR3: CASRAPIGEESDTQYF. The CDR3 nucleotides are TGTGCCAGCAGAGCCCCCATCGGGGAAGAATCAGATACGCAGTATTTT.

The chain couples TRBV27 to TRBJ2-7; D tentatively fits TRBD1 or TRBD2 (6 bases each). Looked up from germline, CDR1 is MNHEY and CDR2 is SMNVEV (reference sequence). V dropped 6 bases and J dropped 2 bases, with 17 bases sitting between them. The CDR3 runs to 15 residues. The CDR3 spells CASRITPGATYEQYF. Written as DNA, the CDR3 is TGTGCCAGCAGGATCACTCCGGGGGCAACCTACGAGCAGTACTTC.

The chain links TRBV10-3 to TRBJ1-1; a possible D gene is TRBD1 (5 bases). The germline V gene has CDR1 ENHRY and CDR2 SYGVKD. This CDR3 region has 17 residues. V was trimmed by 0 bases and J by 0 bases, leaving 14 bases between them. In nucleotides, the CDR3 is TGTGCCATCAGTGAGTCTTCGGCAGGGCTCATGAACACTGAAGCTTTCTTT. Amino acid sequence: CAISESSAGLMNTEAFF.

The rearrangement uses TRBV5-5 and TRBJ1-1; 8 bases agree with TRBD1. CDR3 length equals 13 residues. In germline, CDR1 is SGHKS, CDR2 YYEKEE (reference sequence). With 5 bases clipped from V and 4 bases from J, the junction kept 4 bases outside the gene matches. CDR3 sequence reads: CASSQDRATEAFF. The CDR3 DNA is TGTGCCAGCAGTCAGGACAGGGCCACTGAAGCTTTCTTT.

The V and J genes are TRBV2 and TRBJ2-7, with a possible D match to TRBD2 (7 bases). The CDR3 has 13 amino acids. Germline CDR1 reads SNHLY; CDR2 reads FYNNEI. The V end lost 5 bases, the J end lost 3 bases, and 11 bases lay between the germline ends. CDR3 sequence: CASSRGGNYEQYF. In nucleotides, the CDR3 is TGTGCCAGCAGTAGGGGGGGGAACTACGAGCAGTACTTC.

CDR3 in DNA: TGTGCCAGCAGTCAAGGGTTTCCATGGGCTGAAGCTTTCTTT. As protein: CASSQGFPWAEAFF. The chain couples TRBV6-1 to TRBJ1-1, with D unresolved. This CDR3 is 14 amino acids long. The V end lost 5 bases, the J end lost 6 bases, and 16 bases lay between the germline ends. Germline V gene lookup returns CDR1 MNHNS and CDR2 SASEGT.